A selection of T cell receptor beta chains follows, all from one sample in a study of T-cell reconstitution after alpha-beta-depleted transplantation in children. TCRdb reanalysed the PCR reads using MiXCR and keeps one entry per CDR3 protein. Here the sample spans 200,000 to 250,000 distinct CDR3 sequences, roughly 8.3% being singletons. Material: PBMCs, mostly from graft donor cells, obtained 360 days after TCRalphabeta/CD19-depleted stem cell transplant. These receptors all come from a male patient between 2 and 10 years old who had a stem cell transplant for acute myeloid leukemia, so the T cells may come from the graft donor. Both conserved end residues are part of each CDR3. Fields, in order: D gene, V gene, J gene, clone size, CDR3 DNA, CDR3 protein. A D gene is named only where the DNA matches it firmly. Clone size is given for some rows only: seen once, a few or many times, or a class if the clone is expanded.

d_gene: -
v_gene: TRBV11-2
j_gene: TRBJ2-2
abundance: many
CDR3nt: TGTGCCAGCATTGCCCCCGGGGGCTATACCGGGGAGCTGTTTTTT
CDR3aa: CASIAPGGYTGELFF

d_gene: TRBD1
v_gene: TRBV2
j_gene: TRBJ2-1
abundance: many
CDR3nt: TGTGCCAGCAGTGTCCAGGGGGCAAGGAATGAGCAGTTCTTC
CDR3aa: CASSVQGARNEQFF

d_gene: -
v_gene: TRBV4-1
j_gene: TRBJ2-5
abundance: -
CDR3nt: TGCGCCAGCAGCCAAGATAGCGGCGAGACCCAGTACTTC
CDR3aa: CASSQDSGETQYF

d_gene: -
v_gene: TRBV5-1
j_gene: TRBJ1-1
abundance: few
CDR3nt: TGCGCCAGCAGCCTCGAAACAGGTAACACTGAAGCTTTCTTT
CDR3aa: CASSLETGNTEAFF

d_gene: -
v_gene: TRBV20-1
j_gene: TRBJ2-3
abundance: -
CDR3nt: TGCAGTGCTAGCGGGACTACAGATACGCAGTATTTT
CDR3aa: CSASGTTDTQYF

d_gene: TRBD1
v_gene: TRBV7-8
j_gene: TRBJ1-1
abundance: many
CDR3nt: TGTGCCAGCAGGAAGGCGGGACAGGGTAACACTGAAGCTTTCTTT
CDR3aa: CASRKAGQGNTEAFF

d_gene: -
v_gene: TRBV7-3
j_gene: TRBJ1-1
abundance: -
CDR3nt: TGTGCCAGCAGGGCCGGGACTGGGGCTTACAGTGAAGCTTTCTTT
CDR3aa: CASRAGTGAYSEAFF

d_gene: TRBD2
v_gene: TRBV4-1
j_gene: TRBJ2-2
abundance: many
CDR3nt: TGCGCCAGCAGCCATGGGTGGGCGGGAGTTGGCACCGGGGAGCTGTTTTTT
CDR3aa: CASSHGWAGVGTGELFF

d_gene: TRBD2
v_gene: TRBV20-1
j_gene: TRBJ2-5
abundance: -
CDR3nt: TGCAGTGCTACGGCGGGGGGTCAAGAGACCCAGTACTTC
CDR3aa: CSATAGGQETQYF

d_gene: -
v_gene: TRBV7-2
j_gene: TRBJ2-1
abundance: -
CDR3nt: TGTGCCAGCAGCTTGTCTTTGGGCTCCTACAATGAGCAGTTCTTC
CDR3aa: CASSLSLGSYNEQFF

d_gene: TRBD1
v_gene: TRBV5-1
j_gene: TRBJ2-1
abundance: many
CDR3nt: TGCGCCAGCAGCCCTCGACAGGGGGTCGGAGACAATGAGCAGTTCTTC
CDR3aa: CASSPRQGVGDNEQFF

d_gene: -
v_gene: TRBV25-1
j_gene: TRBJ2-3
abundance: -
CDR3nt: TGTGCCAGCAGTGAATTTCGCAGCGGGCGAGGGGATACGCAGTATTTT
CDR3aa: CASSEFRSGRGDTQYF

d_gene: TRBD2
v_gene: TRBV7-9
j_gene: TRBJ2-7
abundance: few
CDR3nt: TGTGCCAGCAGCCCGGGACTAGCGGGAGGAGGTAGTCACGAGCAGTACTTC
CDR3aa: CASSPGLAGGGSHEQYF

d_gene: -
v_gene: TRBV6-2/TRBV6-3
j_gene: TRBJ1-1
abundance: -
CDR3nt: TGTGCCAGCAGTTACTCGAGCGGGGTCACAGAAGCTTTCTTT
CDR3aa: CASSYSSGVTEAFF

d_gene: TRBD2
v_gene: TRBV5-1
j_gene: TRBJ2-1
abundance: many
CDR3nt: TGCGCCAGCAGCTCAGGGACTAGTTGGGGCAATGAGCAGTTCTTC
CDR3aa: CASSSGTSWGNEQFF

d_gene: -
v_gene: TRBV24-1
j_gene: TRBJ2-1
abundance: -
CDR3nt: TGTGCCACCAGTGATTTGGACGTACCTTACAATGAGCAGTTCTTC
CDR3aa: CATSDLDVPYNEQFF

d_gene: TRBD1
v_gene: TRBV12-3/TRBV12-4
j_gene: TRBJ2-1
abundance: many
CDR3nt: TGTGCCAGCAGTCCCCGGACAGGGGTTCAGTATGAGCAGTTCTTC
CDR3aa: CASSPRTGVQYEQFF

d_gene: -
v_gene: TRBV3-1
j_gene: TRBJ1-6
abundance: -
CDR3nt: TGTGCCAGCAGCCTCCTATCGAGAAACCGGCTTTCACCCCTCCACTTT
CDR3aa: CASSLLSRNRLSPLHF

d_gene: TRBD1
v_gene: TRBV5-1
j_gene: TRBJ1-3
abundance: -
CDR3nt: TGCGCCAGCAGCCACCCTCTCGGCGACAGGGTTAAACTAAAAGGCCCCGGAAACACCATATATTTT
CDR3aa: CASSHPLGDRVKLKGPGNTIYF

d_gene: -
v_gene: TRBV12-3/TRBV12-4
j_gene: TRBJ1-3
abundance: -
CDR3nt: TGTGCCAGCAGTTTCTACGGACTCCTGGATGGAAACACCATATATTTT
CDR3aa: CASSFYGLLDGNTIYF

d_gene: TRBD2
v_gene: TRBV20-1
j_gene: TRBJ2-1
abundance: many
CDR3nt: TGCAGTGCTAGTTCTAGCGGGCCACAAAATGAGCAGTTCTTC
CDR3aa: CSASSSGPQNEQFF

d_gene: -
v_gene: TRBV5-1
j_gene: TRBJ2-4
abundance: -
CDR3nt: TGCGCCAGCAGCTTGGTTGCAGGGGTCGACATTCAGTACTTC
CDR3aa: CASSLVAGVDIQYF

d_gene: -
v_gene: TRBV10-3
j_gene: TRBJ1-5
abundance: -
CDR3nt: TGTGCCATCAGTGTTGGGGTTAATCAGCCCCAGCATTTT
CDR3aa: CAISVGVNQPQHF

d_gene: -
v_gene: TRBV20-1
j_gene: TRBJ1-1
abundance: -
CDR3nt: TGCAGTGCTAGAGGACGCAAGGGGGGTTACACTGAAGCTTTCTTT
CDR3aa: CSARGRKGGYTEAFF

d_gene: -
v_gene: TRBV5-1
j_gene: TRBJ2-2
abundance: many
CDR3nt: TGCGCCAGCAGCTTCGGGGTATCGAACACCGGGGAGCTGTTTTTT
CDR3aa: CASSFGVSNTGELFF

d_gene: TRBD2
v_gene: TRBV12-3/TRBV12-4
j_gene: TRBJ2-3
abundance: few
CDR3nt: TGTGCCAGCAGTTTAGGGACTAGTATTTCTAGCACAGATACGCAGTATTTT
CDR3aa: CASSLGTSISSTDTQYF

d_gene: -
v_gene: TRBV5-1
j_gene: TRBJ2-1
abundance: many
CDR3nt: TGCGCCAGCAGCATGACAGGGAGGAATGAGCAGTTCTTC
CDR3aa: CASSMTGRNEQFF

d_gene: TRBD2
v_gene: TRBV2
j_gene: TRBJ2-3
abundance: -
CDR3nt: TGTGCCTTCAAGGCGAGCGGCGGGGGGGCCGTGTGGGGCACAGATACGCAGTATTTT
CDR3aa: CAFKASGGGAVWGTDTQYF

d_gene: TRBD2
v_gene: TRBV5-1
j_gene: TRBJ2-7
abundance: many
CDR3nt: TGCGCCAGCAGCTTGGAACTAGCGGGAGGCGAGCAGTACTTC
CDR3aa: CASSLELAGGEQYF

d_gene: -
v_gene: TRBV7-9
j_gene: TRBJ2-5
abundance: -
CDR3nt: TGTGCCAGCAGCTTAGACCAGGGTGGTGAGACCCAGTACTTC
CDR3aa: CASSLDQGGETQYF

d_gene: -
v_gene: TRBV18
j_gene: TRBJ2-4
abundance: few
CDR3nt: TGTGCCAGCTCGGAAAGCAGGGGACTGAACATTCAGTACTTC
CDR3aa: CASSESRGLNIQYF

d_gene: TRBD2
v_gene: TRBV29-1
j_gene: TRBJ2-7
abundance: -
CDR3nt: TGCAGCGTTGAGGGGGGGGGCTACGAGCAGTACTTC
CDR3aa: CSVEGGGYEQYF

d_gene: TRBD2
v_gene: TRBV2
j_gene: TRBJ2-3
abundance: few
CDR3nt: TGTGCCAGCAACCCAGCGGGGGGGCCAAATACGCAGTATTTT
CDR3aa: CASNPAGGPNTQYF

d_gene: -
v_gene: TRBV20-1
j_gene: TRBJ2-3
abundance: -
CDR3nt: TGCAGTGCTAGGTCCTACCGATATACGCAGTATTTT
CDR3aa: CSARSYRYTQYF

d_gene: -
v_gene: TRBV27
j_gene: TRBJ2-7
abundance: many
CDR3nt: TGTGCCAGCAGCAACCTGGGGACTCTACGGGAGCAGTACTTC
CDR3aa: CASSNLGTLREQYF

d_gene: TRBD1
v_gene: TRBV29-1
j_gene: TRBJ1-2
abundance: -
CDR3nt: TGCAGCGGGGCGGACAGGGATAACTATGGCTACACCTTC
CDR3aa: CSGADRDNYGYTF

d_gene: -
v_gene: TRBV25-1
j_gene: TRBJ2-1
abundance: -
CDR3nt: TGTGCCAGCAGTGGGGTTCCGAGGACCGGCTCCTACAATGAGCAGTTCTTC
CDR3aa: CASSGVPRTGSYNEQFF

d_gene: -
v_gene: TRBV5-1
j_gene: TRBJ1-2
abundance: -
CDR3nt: TGCGCCAGCAGCTTCCGACAGGACTCCTATGGCTACACCTTC
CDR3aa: CASSFRQDSYGYTF

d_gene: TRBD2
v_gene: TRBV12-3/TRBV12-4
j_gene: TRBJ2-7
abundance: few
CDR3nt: TGTGCCAGCAGTCCCCATCCGGGACTAGCGTACGAGCAGTACTTC
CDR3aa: CASSPHPGLAYEQYF

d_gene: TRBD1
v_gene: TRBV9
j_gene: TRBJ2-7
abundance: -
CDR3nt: TGTGCCAGCAGCTCCGACAGGGGCGAGCAGTACTTC
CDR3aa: CASSSDRGEQYF